The clone carrying this TCR beta chain is termed medium-sized (0.01 to 0.1%). Profiling relied on immunoSEQ multiplex PCR, and the TCRdb table lists in-frame clones only, not all of them. The sample holds approximately 35,000 clones; less than 80% are singletons and the top ten take about 10%. This specimen comes from a study of OX40 agonist ivuxolimab in advanced cancers. Germline V gives CDR1 MNHEY, CDR2 SMNVEV (reference sequence). This CDR3 has 14 residues. V was cut by 4 bases and J by 4 bases, with 13 bases left in between. Sequenced here: CD4+ or CD8+ T cells sorted from blood, sampled in a trial of the OX40 agonist ivuxolimab. The gene calls are TRBV27 and TRBJ1-1; D is perhaps TRBD1 (5 bases). This sequence originates from an adult with an advanced solid tumor such as melanoma, head and neck, liver or kidney cancer. The CDR3 loop reads CASSYSGAGTEAFF. CDR3 DNA sequence: TGTGCCAGCAGTTATTCCGGGGCGGGCACTGAAGCTTTCTTT.